The 24 T cell receptor beta chains below were found in one sample sequenced in a study of T cells in Graves' hyperthyroidism and ophthalmopathy. RNA transcripts provided the source from which TCR beta CDR3 regions were amplified. The HTBI primer set served for first-round RT-PCR of the TCR CDR3. TCRdb re-called the multiplex PCR reads with MiXCR, one entry per CDR3 protein. Found here are about 400,000 distinct CDR3 sequences, more than 12% of them singletons; the top ten hold 15% to 20%. Material: blood. Source of these receptors: a woman aged 25 to 39 with Graves' ophthalmopathy.

Ten or more counts support this clonotype. The chain employs TRBV27 and TRBJ2-7; the D gene is possibly TRBD1 (5 bases). Trimming removed 3 bases at V and 4 bases at J, with 13 bases between. The CDR3 has 14 amino acids. Germline values: CDR1 MNHEY, CDR2 SMNVEV (reference sequence). CDR3 residues: CASSLAGLRYEQYF. DNA of the CDR3: TGTGCCAGCAGTTTGGCAGGGCTTCGGTACGAGCAGTACTTC.

This clonotype was detected only a few times. The V gene is TRBV19, the J gene TRBJ1-5, with D unresolved. V was trimmed by 3 bases and J by 7 bases, leaving 10 bases between them. Per germline, CDR1 LNHDA and CDR2 SQIVND (reference sequence). The CDR3 loop spans 13 amino acids. CDR3 in DNA: TGTGCCAGTAGTATTGTCGGGGTGCAGCCCCAGCATTTT. Protein product: CASSIVGVQPQHF. The full variable domain, in which reference TRBV19 and TRBJ1-5 provide the parts outside the CDR3, is DGGITQSPKYLFRKEGQNVTLSCEQNLNHDAMYWYRQDPGQGLRLIYYSQIVNDFQKGDIAEGYSVSREKKESFPLTVTSAQKNPTAFYLCASSIVGVQPQHFGDGTRLSIL.

This clonotype was seen many times. The J gene is TRBJ2-1, the V gene TRBV11-2; 12 bases map to TRBD2. V gave up 6 bases and J gave up 7 bases; unmatched junction bases: 16. The germline V gene has CDR1 SGHAT and CDR2 FQNNGV. There are 18 residues in the CDR3. CDR3 nucleotides: TGTGCCAGCAGACACTCCCCTCTCGCTAGCGGGGGGGGGAATGAGCAGTTCTTC. Translating gives CASRHSPLASGGGNEQFF.

This clonotype has just a few counts. V usage is TRBV11-1 and J usage is TRBJ2-2; 7 nucleotides match TRBD2. The germline V gene encodes CDR1 SGHAT and CDR2 FQDESV (reference sequence). J was trimmed by 0 bases and V by 4 bases; bases with no gene match: 5. The CDR3 length is 16 residues. CDR3 sequence: CASSSGGRANTGELFF. The CDR3 DNA follows: TGTGCCAGCAGCTCCGGGGGGAGGGCGAACACCGGGGAGCTGTTTTTT.

The count of this clonotype is one. The genes are TRBV20-1 and TRBJ2-7; TRBD2 matches at 10 bases. Germline values: CDR1 DFQATT, CDR2 SNEGSKA (reference sequence). The V and J ends lost 5 bases and 5 bases, in that order; junction bases with no gene match: 12. This CDR3 has 15 amino acids. The CDR3 loop reads CSAGEGSGGAHEQYF. The CDR3 region has the DNA TGCAGTGCTGGGGAGGGGAGCGGGGGGGCCCACGAGCAGTACTTC.

The chain is built from TRBV9 and TRBJ1-2; tentatively, D is TRBD1 (6 bases). The CDR3 totals 18 residues. Trimming left V 3 bases short and J 6 bases short, with 27 bases between. Germline V gene data show CDR1 as SGDLS and CDR2 as YYNGEE. The CDR3: CASSERQAEGGVVDGYTF. The CDR3 DNA sequence: TGTGCCAGCAGCGAGAGACAGGCTGAGGGGGGGGTGGTGGATGGCTACACCTTC.

There are many counts of this clonotype. V and J are TRBV28 and TRBJ1-2; D perhaps matches TRBD1 (5 bases). The CDR3 runs 14 residues. V was trimmed by 2 bases and J by 2 bases, leaving 9 bases between them. Germline values: CDR1 MDHEN, CDR2 SYDVKM. This CDR3 is CASSLAGGNYGYTF. CDR3 sequence (DNA): TGTGCCAGCAGTTTAGCCGGGGGGAACTATGGCTACACCTTC.

The genes are TRBV9 and TRBJ1-1; D call uncertain. CDR3 size: 15 residues. Trimming took 4 bases from V and 0 from J, leaving 13 bases between them. From germline, CDR1 is SGDLS and CDR2 YYNGEE. This chain's CDR3 is CASSPPIGLNTEAFF. CDR3 nucleotides: TGTGCCAGCAGCCCCCCCATAGGGCTGAACACTGAAGCTTTCTTT.

This clonotype was observed many times. The V and J genes are TRBV30 and TRBJ2-3, with D perhaps being TRBD1 or TRBD2 (5 bases each). V dropped 8 bases and J dropped 4 bases, with 19 bases sitting between them. CDR3 length: 14 residues. The germline gives CDR1 GTSNPN, CDR2 SVGIG (reference sequence). CDR3 region: CAGGSDTFADTQYF. CDR3 sequence (DNA): TGTGCCGGGGGATCGGACACGTTCGCAGATACGCAGTATTTT.

This clonotype was detected ten times or more. This CDR3 reads CASSLDEGTDTQYF. In nucleotides, the CDR3 is TGTGCCAGCAGCTTAGATGAGGGGACAGATACGCAGTATTTT. The chain joins TRBV13 to TRBJ2-3; the D call may be TRBD1 or TRBD2 (5 bases each). This CDR3 comprises 14 residues. V was shortened by 1 base and J by 3 bases, with 8 bases between the two germline ends. CDR1 PRHDT and CDR2 FYEKMQ come from the germline V gene (reference sequence).

The CDR3 reads CAISESRGNPYNEQFF. In nucleotides, the CDR3 is TGTGCCATCAGTGAGTCGCGGGGTAATCCCTACAATGAGCAGTTCTTC. The chain carries TRBV10-3 and TRBJ2-1, with D maybe TRBD2 (6 bases). The V end was cut by 0 bases, the J end by 2 bases, with 11 bases between. The CDR3 is 16 residues long. Germline V gene lookup returns CDR1 ENHRY and CDR2 SYGVKD.

This clonotype was counted between two and nine times. This chain connects TRBV27 to TRBJ2-3, with D possibly matching TRBD2 (7 bases). This CDR3 has 14 amino acids. The V end was cut by 7 bases, the J end by 7 bases, with 18 bases between. Germline loops: CDR1 MNHEY, CDR2 SMNVEV (reference sequence). The CDR3 sequence: CASKGGGPANTQYF. CDR3 coding DNA: TGTGCCAGCAAGGGGGGGGGCCCGGCCAATACGCAGTATTTT.

This clonotype was detected many times. J is TRBJ2-3 and V is TRBV20-1; maybe TRBD1 (5 bases). The V and J ends lost 6 bases and 2 bases respectively, with 18 bases between them. The CDR3 totals 15 residues. Germline V gene data show CDR1 as DFQATT and CDR2 as SNEGSKA (reference sequence). CDR3 DNA sequence: TGCAGTGCCGCCTTAGACAGAGGAAACACAGATACGCAGTATTTT. Its translation is CSAALDRGNTDTQYF.

This clonotype occurred many times. The V and J genes are TRBV9 and TRBJ2-1; the match to TRBD2 covers 7 bases. CDR3 size: 14 residues. J gave up 8 bases and V 6 bases, and 11 bases lay outside the gene matches. The germline V gene has CDR1 SGDLS and CDR2 YYNGEE. The CDR3 sequence: CASTLGGVKDEQFF. DNA for the CDR3: TGTGCCAGCACCCTGGGAGGGGTTAAGGATGAGCAGTTCTTC. The full variable domain, its missing parts supplied by reference TRBV9 and TRBJ2-1, is DSGVTQTPKHLITATGQRVTLRCSPRSGDLSVYWYQQSLDQGLQFLIQYYNGEERAKGNILERFSAQQFPDLHSELNLSSLELGDSALYFCASTLGGVKDEQFFGPGTRLTVL.

This clonotype was observed many times. V usage is TRBV4-1 and J usage is TRBJ2-7, with 8 bases that match TRBD1. Per the germline V gene, CDR1 is MGHRA and CDR2 is YSYEKL. With V trimmed by 2 bases and J by 2 bases, 11 bases remained unmatched. The CDR3 is 17 residues long. The CDR3 bases are TGCGCCAGCAGCCAAAAGGGAGGTACGGACAGGGCCTACGAGCAGTACTTC. This encodes CASSQKGGTDRAYEQYF.

This clonotype was recorded many times. V gene TRBV24-1 combines with J gene TRBJ2-1, with D hard to call. Germline lookup yields CDR1 KGHDR and CDR2 SFDVKD. V was shortened by 3 bases and J by 7 bases, with 6 bases between the two germline ends. This CDR3 comprises 12 residues. The CDR3 DNA reads TGTGCCACCAGTGATCCAGAAAATGAGCAGTTCTTC. Translation: CATSDPENEQFF.

This clonotype was detected only a few times. The chain joins TRBV18 to TRBJ1-6; D not certain. This CDR3 spans 18 amino acids. Trimming took off 3 bases at V and 4 bases at J, with 19 bases between the two ends. The V gene's germline CDR1 is KGHSH and CDR2 LQKENI. The CDR3 is CASSPTSAAHAYNSPLHF. CDR3 coding DNA: TGTGCCAGCTCACCGACGTCGGCAGCCCATGCTTATAATTCACCCCTCCACTTT.

This clonotype has only a few counts. The rearrangement links TRBV19 to TRBJ1-1; D is unclear. This CDR3 comprises 13 residues. Germline V gene lookup returns CDR1 LNHDA and CDR2 SQIVND (reference sequence). Trimming took off 7 bases at V and 1 base at J, with 10 bases between the two ends. CDR3 bases: TGTGCCAGTAACAACGCCCAGAACACTGAAGCTTTCTTT. It codes for CASNNAQNTEAFF.

There are many counts of this clonotype. V and J are TRBV28 and TRBJ2-7, with 8 bases fitting TRBD1. The V and J ends lost 3 bases and 0 bases, in that order; junction bases with no gene match: 7. The CDR3 extends over 16 amino acids. Per the germline V gene, CDR1 is MDHEN and CDR2 is SYDVKM. The CDR3 nucleotides are TGTGCCAGCAGTTTTTCCCGGACAGGGAGCTCCTACGAGCAGTACTTC. It is translated as CASSFSRTGSSYEQYF.

V usage is TRBV3-1 and J usage is TRBJ1-5; possibly TRBD1 for D (5 bases). This CDR3 spans 18 amino acids. CDR1 is LGHDT and CDR2 is YNNKEL in the germline V gene (reference sequence). V lost 0 bases, J lost 4 bases, and 19 bases lay in between. This CDR3 is CASSQDQGPSPPNQPQHF. The CDR3 DNA is TGTGCCAGCAGCCAAGACCAGGGTCCCTCGCCACCAAATCAGCCCCAGCATTTT.

This clonotype came up many times. The chain carries TRBV20-1 and TRBJ2-5; D is perhaps TRBD1 or TRBD2 (6 bases each). Germline CDR1 is DFQATT and CDR2 is SNEGSKA (reference sequence). CDR3 length: 14 residues. V lost 8 bases, J lost 1 base, and 17 bases lay in between. The CDR3: CSSGGRGIQETQYF. The DNA for the CDR3 is TGCAGTTCCGGGGGCAGGGGAATCCAAGAGACCCAGTACTTC.

The chain has TRBV15 and TRBJ2-4; D may correspond to TRBD1 or TRBD2 (6 bases each). Germline V gene sequence: CDR1 LNHNV, CDR2 YYDKDF (reference sequence). The length of the CDR3 is 16 residues. Deletions cut 5 bases from V and 0 bases from J, with 14 bases between. The CDR3 loop reads CATSLRGALAKNIQYF. The CDR3, as DNA: TGTGCCACCAGCCTTAGGGGGGCCTTAGCCAAAAACATTCAGTACTTC. The full variable domain, its missing parts supplied by reference TRBV15 and TRBJ2-4, is DAMVIQNPRYQVTQFGKPVTLSCSQTLNHNVMYWYQQKSSQAPKLLFHYYDKDFNNEADTPDNFQSRRPNTSFCFLDIRSPGLGDTAMYLCATSLRGALAKNIQYFGAGTRLSVL.

This clonotype appeared many times. The V call is TRBV4-1, the J call TRBJ1-4; D remains ambiguous. CDR3 length: 14 amino acids. V lost 5 bases and J lost 8, with 15 bases in between. In germline, CDR1 is MGHRA, CDR2 YSYEKL. The chain's CDR3 is CASSEGEGGEKLFF. The CDR3 nucleotides are TGCGCCAGCAGCGAGGGAGAGGGTGGCGAAAAACTGTTTTTT.

This clonotype came up a few times. V usage is TRBV7-9 and J usage is TRBJ1-2; D perhaps matches TRBD1 (6 bases). V was pared by 1 base and J by 3 bases, with 12 bases between. CDR1 and CDR2 from the germline V gene are SEHNR and FQNEAQ (reference sequence). CDR3 size: 15 residues. Here the CDR3 reads CASSLEARGHYGYTF. The CDR3 DNA is TGTGCCAGCAGCTTAGAGGCACGGGGGCACTATGGCTACACCTTC.